This T cell receptor (beta chain) was documented in a study of regulatory T cells in long-lasting Graves disease. Noted time point: newly diagnosed GD, antithyroid drugs for less than 3 months. RNA extracted from PBMCs served as the sequencing template. This clonotype was picked up many times. CDR3 regions were amplified by Arm-PCR using iRepertoire HTBI primers to build TCR beta libraries. Each CDR3 protein is one row after TCRdb ran MiXCR on the multiplex PCR reads. The sample yields hundreds of thousands of distinct CDR3 sequences, about 15% seen once. Trimming took 8 bases from V and 3 from J; bases not matched to a gene: 18. Germline values: CDR1 MNHEY, CDR2 SVGEGT. CDR3 size: 17 residues. The same data also went into a second study, on T cells in Graves' hyperthyroidism and ophthalmopathy.

The receptor was derived from a woman aged 35-60 years with Graves disease. Material: peripheral blood mononuclear cells (PBMCs), obtained at new diagnosis, from a patient treated with antithyroid drugs. The chain has TRBV6-2 or TRBV6-3 and TRBJ1-1, with 7 bases aligning to TRBD1. In DNA, the CDR3 is TGTGCCAGCGAACTTAGCGGGGGGACAGACGTACACACTGAAGCTTTCTTT. Its translation is CASELSGGTDVHTEAFF.